This TCR beta chain comes out of a study of identical twins. Whole-study findings and limits: Twins' excess sharing was less marked for out-of-frame beta sequences.

Comment on this clonotype: Its antigen is still unknown.

The ends were cut back, 6 bases at V and 7 bases at J, with 21 bases in the middle. Germline V gene data show CDR1 as LGHNT and CDR2 as FRNRAP. The CDR3 loop spans 15 amino acids. Using its own MiXCR run on the 5' RACE reads, TCRdb lists one record per CDR3 protein. This table holds some 440,000 distinct CDR3 sequences, about 24% found once. This same sample was also part of a study on T cells expressing NK-cell markers. That paper adds: The authors restricted sorting to alpha-beta TCR T cells with an anti-gamma-delta TCR antibody in several experiments. In roughly six donors, dominant CD3+CD56+NKG2C+ clonotypes ranked among the top 10 CD8+ clonotypes.

This TCR was recovered from a woman under 30 in good health. The sequencing input was CD4+ T cells sorted from blood. The chain carries TRBV12-5 and TRBJ1-2; the D gene is possibly TRBD1 (5 bases). CDR3 in amino acids: CASGGLVGVSGGYTF. The CDR3 coding sequence is TGTGCTAGTGGAGGACTAGTGGGGGTATCGGGTGGCTACACCTTC.